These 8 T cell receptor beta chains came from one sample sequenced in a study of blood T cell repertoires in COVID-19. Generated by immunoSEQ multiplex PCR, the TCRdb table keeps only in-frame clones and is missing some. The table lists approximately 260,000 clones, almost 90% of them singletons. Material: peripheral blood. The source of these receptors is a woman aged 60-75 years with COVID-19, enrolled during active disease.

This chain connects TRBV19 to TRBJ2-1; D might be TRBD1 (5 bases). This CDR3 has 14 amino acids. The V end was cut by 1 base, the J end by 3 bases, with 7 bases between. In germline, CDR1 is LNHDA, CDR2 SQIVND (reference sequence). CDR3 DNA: TGTGCCAGTAGTATAGGGGGCTACTACAATGAGCAGTTCTTC. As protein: CASSIGGYYNEQFF.

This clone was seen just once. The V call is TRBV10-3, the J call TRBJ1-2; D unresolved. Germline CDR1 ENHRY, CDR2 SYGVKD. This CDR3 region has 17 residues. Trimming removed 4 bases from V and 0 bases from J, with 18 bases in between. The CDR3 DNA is TGTGCCATCAGTGGGCCCCCAATGGTAGCCGCTAACTATGGCTACACCTTC. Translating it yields CAISGPPMVAANYGYTF.

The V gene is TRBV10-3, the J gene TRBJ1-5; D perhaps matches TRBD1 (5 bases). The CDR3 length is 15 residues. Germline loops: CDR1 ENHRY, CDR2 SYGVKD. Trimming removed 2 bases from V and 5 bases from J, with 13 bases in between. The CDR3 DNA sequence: TGTGCCATCAGTGAGACCCAGGGTCCCGATCAGCCCCAGCATTTT. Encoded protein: CAISETQGPDQPQHF.

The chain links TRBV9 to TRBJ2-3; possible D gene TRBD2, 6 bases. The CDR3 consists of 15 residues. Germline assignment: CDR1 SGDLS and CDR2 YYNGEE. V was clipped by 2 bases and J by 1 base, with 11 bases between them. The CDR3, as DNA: TGTGCCAGCAGCGTCTCTGCGGGGCGCACAGATACGCAGTATTTT. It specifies CASSVSAGRTDTQYF.

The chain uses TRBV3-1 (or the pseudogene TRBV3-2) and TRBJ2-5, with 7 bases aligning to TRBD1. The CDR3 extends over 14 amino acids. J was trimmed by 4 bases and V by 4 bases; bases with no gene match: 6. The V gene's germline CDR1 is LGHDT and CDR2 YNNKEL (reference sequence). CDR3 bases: TGTGCCAGCAGCCCTACGACAGGGAGAGAGACCCAGTACTTC. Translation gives CASSPTTGRETQYF.

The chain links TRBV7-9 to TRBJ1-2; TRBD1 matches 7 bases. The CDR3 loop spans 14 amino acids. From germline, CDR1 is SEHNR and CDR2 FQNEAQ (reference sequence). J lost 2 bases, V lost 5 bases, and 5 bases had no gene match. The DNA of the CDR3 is TGTGCCAGCAGCCTCGGGACAGTGAACTATGGCTACACCTTC. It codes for CASSLGTVNYGYTF. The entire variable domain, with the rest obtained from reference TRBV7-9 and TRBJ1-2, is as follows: DTGVSQNPRHKITKRGQNVTFRCDPISEHNRLYWYRQTLGQGPEFLTYFQNEAQLEKSRLLSDRFSAERPKGSFSTLEIQRTEQGDSAMYLCASSLGTVNYGYTFGSGTRLTVV.

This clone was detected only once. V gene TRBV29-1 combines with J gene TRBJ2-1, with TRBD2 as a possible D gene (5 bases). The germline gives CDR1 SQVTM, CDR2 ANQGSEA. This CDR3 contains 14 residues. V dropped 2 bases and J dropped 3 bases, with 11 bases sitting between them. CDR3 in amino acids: CSVEIVRDYNEQFF. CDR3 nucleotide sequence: TGCAGCGTTGAAATAGTCCGGGACTACAATGAGCAGTTCTTC.

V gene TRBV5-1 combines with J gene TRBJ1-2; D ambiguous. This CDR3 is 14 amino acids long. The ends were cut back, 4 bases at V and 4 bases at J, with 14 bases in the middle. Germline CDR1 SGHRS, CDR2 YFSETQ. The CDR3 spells CASSVRIDGYGYTF. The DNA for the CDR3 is TGCGCCAGCAGCGTCAGGATAGATGGCTATGGCTACACCTTC.